These 6 T cell receptor beta chains were sequenced from one sample in a study of graft-versus-host responses after intestinal transplantation. The method was immunoSEQ multiplex PCR; TCRdb's version includes in-frame clones alone and lacks a portion of them. Seen here are about 92,000 clones, 75% to 95% observed once, and the top ten hold 5% to 6.5%. These TCRs are of unknown antigen specificity. The material was unstimulated CD8+ T cells sorted from spleen or lymph node cells, obtained before intestinal transplant. Receptor source: a human donor who received an intestinal transplant.

This chain uses TRBV19 with TRBJ2-7, with D possibly matching TRBD2 (5 bases). The CDR3 contains 13 residues. V lost 4 bases to trimming and J lost 7 bases, with 14 bases between them. In germline, CDR1 is LNHDA, CDR2 SQIVND (reference sequence). The CDR3 DNA is TGTGCCAGTAGTACCCCCCAAGGCGGGGAGCAGTACTTC. The encoded protein is CASSTPQGGEQYF.

This chain uses TRBV7-9 with TRBJ2-5; 8 bases map to TRBD1. The V and J ends lost 5 bases and 4 bases, in that order; junction bases with no gene match: 9. The CDR3 has 15 residues. Germline V gives CDR1 SEHNR, CDR2 FQNEAQ (reference sequence). This CDR3 reads CASSPPEQGVETQYF. DNA for the CDR3: TGTGCCAGCAGCCCCCCCGAACAGGGGGTAGAGACCCAGTACTTC.

This chain uses TRBV19 with TRBJ2-1, with TRBD2 matching over 10 bases. From germline, CDR1 is LNHDA and CDR2 SQIVND (reference sequence). This CDR3 is 16 amino acids long. The V segment lost 4 bases and the J segment 3 bases; nucleotides outside the gene matches: 6. The CDR3 spells CASSTSLAGGYNEQFF. The DNA for the CDR3 is TGTGCCAGTAGTACGTCCTTAGCGGGGGGCTACAATGAGCAGTTCTTC.

The rearrangement uses TRBV6-5 and TRBJ2-7, with D maybe TRBD1 (5 bases). The CDR3 extends over 13 amino acids. With 2 bases removed from V and 3 bases from J, the gap between germline ends came to 8 bases. Per germline, CDR1 MNHEY and CDR2 SVGAGI. CDR3 in amino acids: CASSYDRDYEQYF. In DNA, the CDR3 is TGTGCCAGCAGTTACGACAGAGACTACGAGCAGTACTTC.

V gene TRBV5-5 combines with J gene TRBJ2-7; 9 bases line up with TRBD1. Germline V gives CDR1 SGHKS, CDR2 YYEKEE (reference sequence). The junction had 9 bases not matched to a gene; V was cut back by 0 bases and J by 2 bases. CDR3 length: 17 amino acids. The CDR3 sequence: CASSLAVLQGAPYEQYF. The CDR3 DNA follows: TGTGCCAGCAGCTTGGCTGTTCTACAGGGGGCACCCTACGAGCAGTACTTC.

The chain recombines TRBV7-2 with TRBJ2-7; 8 nucleotides align to TRBD1. This CDR3 spans 16 amino acids. CDR1 SGHTA and CDR2 FQGNSA come from the germline V gene. V dropped 6 bases and J dropped 3; count of bases not matched to a gene: 13. In DNA, the CDR3 is TGTGCCAGCAGATACATCCCCGGACAGGGCTTCTACGAGCAGTACTTC. Protein product: CASRYIPGQGFYEQYF.